A selection of T cell receptor beta chains follows, all from one sample in a study of cytomegalovirus exposure and HLA in healthy donors. Some clones are missing from TCRdb's copy, which holds only in-frame ones; the method was immunoSEQ multiplex PCR. The sample includes 210,000 or so clones, over 65% of them seen just once. The sequenced sample was PBMCs. Receptors were obtained from a human donor in good health. CDR3s include the opening cysteine and the closing phenylalanine or tryptophan. A D gene is named only where the DNA matches it firmly. Part of the rows lack a size; the others show once, few, many or a class for expanded clones.

v_call	j_call	d_call	clone_size	cdr3_nt	cdr3_aa
TRBV7-9	TRBJ1-5	-	-	TGTGCCAGCAGCTCTCGGACCTGGGGCAGCAATCAGCCCCAGCATTTT	CASSSRTWGSNQPQHF
TRBV9	TRBJ1-1	-	-	TGTGCCAGCAGCCAGACAGGGAACACTGAAGCTTTCTTT	CASSQTGNTEAFF
TRBV28	TRBJ1-1	-	-	TGTGCCAGCAGTATGACAGGAATTGGAGCTTTCTTT	CASSMTGIGAFF
TRBV19	TRBJ2-7	TRBD2	-	TGTGCCAGTAGTCCCCGGATCCCGACTAGCGGGAGTTTATACGAGCAGTACTTC	CASSPRIPTSGSLYEQYF
TRBV7-8	TRBJ2-7	-	-	TGTGCCAGCACCATACGGCGGGTCAGCGCCTACGAGCAGTACTTC	CASTIRRVSAYEQYF
TRBV7-2	TRBJ2-1	TRBD2	-	TGTGCCAGCAGCCAACCCTCTAGCGGGAAGAGCCATGAGCAGTTCTTC	CASSQPSSGKSHEQFF
TRBV6-6	TRBJ2-1	-	-	TGTGCCAGCAGTTATTCACGACAGTTTCAAAATGAGCAGTTCTTC	CASSYSRQFQNEQFF
TRBV28	TRBJ1-2	-	-	TGTGCCAGCAGTGGTGATGGCAGGCCTAACTATGGCTACACCTTC	CASSGDGRPNYGYTF
TRBV2	TRBJ2-1	-	-	TGTGCCAGCAGTGAAGACAGGAGCTCCTACAATGAGCAGTTCTTC	CASSEDRSSYNEQFF
TRBV5-4	TRBJ1-1	TRBD1	-	TGTGCCAGCAGCTTAACAGGGGTCACTGAAGCTTTCTTT	CASSLTGVTEAFF
TRBV9	TRBJ2-7	-	-	TGTGCCAGCAGCGTTGGGGGGAGTTACGAGCAGTACTTC	CASSVGGSYEQYF
TRBV6-1	TRBJ1-5	TRBD1	few	TGTGCCAGCAGTGAAGCAGGGACAGGGCTTTATAGCAATCAGCCCCAGCATTTT	CASSEAGTGLYSNQPQHF
TRBV6-5	TRBJ2-7	-	-	TGTGCCAGCAGAGCCGACAGTCAAACTACCTACGAGCAGTACTTC	CASRADSQTTYEQYF
TRBV7-2	TRBJ2-1	-	-	TGTGCCAGCAGCTTAGCGTCACTAGCAGGCAATGAGCAGTTCTTC	CASSLASLAGNEQFF
TRBV7-3	TRBJ2-3	-	-	TGTGCCAGCAGTCCGACAGCAGATACGCAGTATTTT	CASSPTADTQYF
TRBV20-1	TRBJ1-4	-	-	TGCAGTGCGAACAAGAATGAAAAACTGTTTTTT	CSANKNEKLFF
TRBV2	TRBJ2-3	-	-	TGTGCCAACGCAAAGGACTTCACAGATACGCAGTATTTT	CANAKDFTDTQYF
TRBV5-4	TRBJ1-2	-	-	TGTGCCAGCAGCTTCCGGGGCTATGGCTACACCTTC	CASSFRGYGYTF
TRBV28	TRBJ2-7	-	-	TGTGCCAGCACTCGGGGTGGGGGCGCGCCCACGAGCACCTACTTC	CASTRGGGAPTSTYF
TRBV28	TRBJ1-1	-	-	TGTGCCAGCAGTTTTTGGGGGCCGAACACTGAAGCTTTCTTT	CASSFWGPNTEAFF
TRBV7-9	TRBJ1-2	TRBD1	-	TGTGCCAGCAGCTCAGGACAGGGAGTCGCTCGCGGCTACACCTTC	CASSSGQGVARGYTF
TRBV6-4	TRBJ2-3	TRBD2	-	TGTGCCAGCAGTGAAAGGACTAGCGGGACAGATACGCAGTATTTT	CASSERTSGTDTQYF
TRBV30	TRBJ1-2	-	-	TGTGCCTGGAGTGTATGGGATCCGGGGAAGCTAAACTATGGCTACACCTTC	CAWSVWDPGKLNYGYTF
TRBV7-8	TRBJ1-2	-	-	TGTGCCAGCAGCCACAGGGAGGGCTATGGCTACACCTTC	CASSHREGYGYTF
TRBV28	TRBJ2-3	-	-	TGTGCCAGCAATGTCGGACTCCCTCACACAGATACGCAGTATTTT	CASNVGLPHTDTQYF
TRBV6-6	TRBJ2-7	TRBD1	-	TGTGCCAGTGCGACAGGGTCACACTACGAGCAGTACTTC	CASATGSHYEQYF
TRBV5-4	TRBJ2-7	-	-	TGTGCCAGCAGCTTGGGCGGGGAGCAGTACTTC	CASSLGGEQYF
TRBV9	TRBJ2-4	-	-	TGTGCCAGCAGCGTAACAGGTGCCAAAAACATTCAGTACTTC	CASSVTGAKNIQYF
TRBV5-6	TRBJ1-4	-	-	TGTGCCAGCAGCCGCGGGGGAGGAACTAATGAAAAACTGTTTTTT	CASSRGGGTNEKLFF
TRBV27	TRBJ2-3	-	-	TGTGCCAGCAACTTTGCGGTTAGCACAGATACGCAGTATTTT	CASNFAVSTDTQYF
TRBV5-4	TRBJ1-1	-	-	TGTGCCAGCAGCTTGGGGGGGGGAGCTGAAGCTTTCTTT	CASSLGGGAEAFF
TRBV7-2	TRBJ1-2	TRBD1	-	TGTGCCAGCAGCCGGCCAGGGGGTGCCTATGGCTACACCTTC	CASSRPGGAYGYTF
TRBV9	TRBJ2-7	TRBD2	-	TGTGCCAGCAGCGAGGGGGCTAGCGGGAGCTACGAGCAGTACTTC	CASSEGASGSYEQYF
TRBV11-2	TRBJ2-7	TRBD2	-	TGTGCCAGCAGCGACCGGTCTAGCGGAACCTACGAGCAGTACTTC	CASSDRSSGTYEQYF
TRBV6-6	TRBJ2-1	TRBD2	-	TGTGCCAGCAGGGGACTAGCGGGGTACAATGAGCAGTTCTTC	CASRGLAGYNEQFF
TRBV4-1	TRBJ1-2	-	-	TGCGCCAGCAGCCAAGACAGGCGCTATGGCTACACCTTC	CASSQDRRYGYTF
TRBV19	TRBJ2-1	TRBD1	-	TGTGCCAGTACAACGTGGGGGCAAGGGGGCCAAAATGAGCAGTTCTTC	CASTTWGQGGQNEQFF
TRBV2	TRBJ2-1	TRBD2	-	TGTGCCAGCTCAGGGACTAGCATTTACAATGAGCAGTTCTTC	CASSGTSIYNEQFF
TRBV30	TRBJ2-7	-	-	TGTGCCTGGAGTACTCAGGTACAGGACGGACAGTACTTC	CAWSTQVQDGQYF
TRBV7-6	TRBJ1-1	-	many	TGTGCCAGCAGCTTAGGCGGAGTCATGAACACTGAAGCTTTCTTT	CASSLGGVMNTEAFF
TRBV5-1	TRBJ1-2	-	-	TGCGCCAGCAGCTTGAGCTGGGGCGACTATGGCTACACCTTC	CASSLSWGDYGYTF
TRBV10-3	TRBJ2-1	-	-	TGTGCCATCAGTCCTGCCCCGGGGGTTGGGAGTCCCTACAATGAGCAGTTCTTC	CAISPAPGVGSPYNEQFF
TRBV2	TRBJ1-5	-	-	TGTGCCAGCTGTTACAGGGTTAGCAATCAGCCCCAGCATTTT	CASCYRVSNQPQHF
TRBV7-3	TRBJ2-3	TRBD2	-	TGTGCCAGCAGCCCGAGACTAGCGGGAGGGCCAGATACGCAGTATTTT	CASSPRLAGGPDTQYF
TRBV7-6	TRBJ2-3	TRBD1	-	TGTGCCAGCAGCTTAGCGGGGGGACAGGGATACACAGATACGCAGTATTTT	CASSLAGGQGYTDTQYF
TRBV7-9	TRBJ1-5	TRBD1	-	TGTTCCAGCAGCCCCGGACAGGGGGCATTTCAGCCCCAGCATTTT	CSSSPGQGAFQPQHF
TRBV5-1	TRBJ2-2	TRBD1	-	TGCGCCAGCAGCTTGGGACAGGGTACCGGGGAGCTGTTTTTT	CASSLGQGTGELFF
TRBV2	TRBJ2-1	TRBD2	-	TGTGCCAGCAGCGATTCGGGACTAGCGGGAGGCTATGAGCAGTTCTTC	CASSDSGLAGGYEQFF
TRBV19	TRBJ2-7	-	few	TGTGCCAGTAGCCCGGGGGTCCCCTACGAGCAGTACTTC	CASSPGVPYEQYF
TRBV27	TRBJ2-1	TRBD2	-	TGTGCCAGCAAGGTACTAGCGGCTTACAATGAGCAGTTCTTC	CASKVLAAYNEQFF
TRBV4-3	TRBJ2-7	-	-	TGCGCCAGCAGCCAAGAGACAGGCAAAGTCAGCTCCTACGAGCAGTACTTC	CASSQETGKVSSYEQYF
TRBV7-9	TRBJ1-1	-	-	TGTGCCAGCAGCTTAGCGCAAGGCCGTGGGGGGGAAGCTTTCTTT	CASSLAQGRGGEAFF